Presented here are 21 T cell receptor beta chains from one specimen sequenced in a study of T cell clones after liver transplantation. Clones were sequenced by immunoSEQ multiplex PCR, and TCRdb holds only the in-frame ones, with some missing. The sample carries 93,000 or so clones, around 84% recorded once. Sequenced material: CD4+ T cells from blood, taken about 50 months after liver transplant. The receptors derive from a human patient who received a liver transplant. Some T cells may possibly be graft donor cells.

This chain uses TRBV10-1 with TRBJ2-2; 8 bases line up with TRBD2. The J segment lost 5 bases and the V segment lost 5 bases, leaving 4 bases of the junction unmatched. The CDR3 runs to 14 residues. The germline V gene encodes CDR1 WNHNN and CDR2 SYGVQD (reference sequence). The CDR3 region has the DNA TGCGCCAGCAGTCCCAGCGGGAGAACCGGGGAGCTGTTTTTT. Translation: CASSPSGRTGELFF.

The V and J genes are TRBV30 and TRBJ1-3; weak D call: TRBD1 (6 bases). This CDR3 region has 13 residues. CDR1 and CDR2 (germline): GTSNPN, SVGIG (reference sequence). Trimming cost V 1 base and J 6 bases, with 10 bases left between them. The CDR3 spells CAWSAHRENTIYF. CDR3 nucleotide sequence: TGTGCCTGGAGTGCCCACAGGGAAAACACCATATATTTT.

CDR3 amino acids: CASSPLGMNTEAFF. In DNA form, the CDR3 reads TGTGCCAGCTCACCGTTAGGTATGAACACTGAAGCTTTCTTT. The V call is TRBV18, the J call TRBJ1-1; no firm D call. There are 14 residues in the CDR3. Germline CDR1 reads KGHSH; CDR2 reads LQKENI. V was cut by 3 bases and J by 0 bases, with 8 bases left in between.

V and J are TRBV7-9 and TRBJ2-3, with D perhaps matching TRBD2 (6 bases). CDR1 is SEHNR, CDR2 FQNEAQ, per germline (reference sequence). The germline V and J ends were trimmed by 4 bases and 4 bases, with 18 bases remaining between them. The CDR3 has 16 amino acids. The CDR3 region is CASSSSHASVSDTQYF. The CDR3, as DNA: TGTGCCAGCAGCTCCTCCCATGCTAGCGTGTCAGATACGCAGTATTTT.

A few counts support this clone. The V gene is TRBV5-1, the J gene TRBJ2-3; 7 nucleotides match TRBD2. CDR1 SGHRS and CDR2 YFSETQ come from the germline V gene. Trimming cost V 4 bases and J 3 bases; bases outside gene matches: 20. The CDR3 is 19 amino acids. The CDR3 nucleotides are TGCGCCAGCAGCCCTTTAGTGTCTAGCGGAGGCCTGGGGACAGATACGCAGTATTTT. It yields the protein CASSPLVSSGGLGTDTQYF.

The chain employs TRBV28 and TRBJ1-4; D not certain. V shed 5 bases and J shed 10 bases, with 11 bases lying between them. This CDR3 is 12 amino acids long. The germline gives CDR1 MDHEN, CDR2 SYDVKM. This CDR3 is CASSVDLRKLFF. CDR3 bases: TGTGCCAGCAGTGTGGACTTGCGAAAACTGTTTTTT.

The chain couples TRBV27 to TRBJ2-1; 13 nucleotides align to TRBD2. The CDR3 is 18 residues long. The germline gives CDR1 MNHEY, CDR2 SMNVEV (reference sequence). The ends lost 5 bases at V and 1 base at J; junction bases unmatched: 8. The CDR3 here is CASSPGLAGTGSYNEQFF. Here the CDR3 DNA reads TGTGCCAGCAGTCCGGGACTAGCGGGGACGGGTTCCTACAATGAGCAGTTCTTC.

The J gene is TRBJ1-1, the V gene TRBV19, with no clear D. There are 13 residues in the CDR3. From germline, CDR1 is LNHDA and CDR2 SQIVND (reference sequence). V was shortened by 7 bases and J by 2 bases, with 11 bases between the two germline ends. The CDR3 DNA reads TGTGCCAGTACTCCGACGGTTAACACTGAAGCTTTCTTT. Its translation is CASTPTVNTEAFF.

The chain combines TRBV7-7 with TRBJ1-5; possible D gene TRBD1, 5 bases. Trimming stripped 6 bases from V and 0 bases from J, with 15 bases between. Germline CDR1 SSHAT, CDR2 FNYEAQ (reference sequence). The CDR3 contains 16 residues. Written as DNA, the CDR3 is TGTGCCAGCAGTTCAACCCCGGGGCATAGCAATCAGCCCCAGCATTTT. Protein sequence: CASSSTPGHSNQPQHF. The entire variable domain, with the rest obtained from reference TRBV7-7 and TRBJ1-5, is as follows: GAGVSQSPRYKVTKRGQDVTLRCDPISSHATLYWYQQALGQGPEFLTYFNYEAQPDKSGLPSDRFSAERPEGSISTLTIQRTEQRDSAMYRCASSSTPGHSNQPQHFGDGTRLSIL.

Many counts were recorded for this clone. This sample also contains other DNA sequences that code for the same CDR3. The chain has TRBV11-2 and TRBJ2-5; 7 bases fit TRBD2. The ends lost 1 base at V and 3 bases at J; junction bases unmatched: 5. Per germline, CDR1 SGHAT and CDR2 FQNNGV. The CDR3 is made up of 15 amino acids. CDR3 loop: CASSLGGTTKETQYF. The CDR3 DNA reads TGTGCCAGCAGCTTAGGTGGGACTACCAAAGAGACCCAGTACTTC.

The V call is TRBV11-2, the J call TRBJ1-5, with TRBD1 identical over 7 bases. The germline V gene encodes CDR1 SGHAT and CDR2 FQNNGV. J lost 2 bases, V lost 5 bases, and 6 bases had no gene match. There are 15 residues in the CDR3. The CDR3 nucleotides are TGTGCCAGCAGCAGAGCCGGGACAGGCAATCAGCCCCAGCATTTT. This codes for CASSRAGTGNQPQHF.

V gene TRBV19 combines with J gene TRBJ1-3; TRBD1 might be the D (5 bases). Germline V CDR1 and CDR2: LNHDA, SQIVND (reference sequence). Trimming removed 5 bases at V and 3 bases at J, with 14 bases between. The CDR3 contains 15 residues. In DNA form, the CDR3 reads TGTGCCAGTAGTCCTAGGGGACCCAGTGGAAACACCATATATTTT. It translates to CASSPRGPSGNTIYF.

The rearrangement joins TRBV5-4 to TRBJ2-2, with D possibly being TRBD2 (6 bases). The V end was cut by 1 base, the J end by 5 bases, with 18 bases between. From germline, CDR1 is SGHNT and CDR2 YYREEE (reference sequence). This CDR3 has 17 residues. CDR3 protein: CASSLSLRLALTGELFF. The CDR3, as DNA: TGTGCCAGCAGCTTGAGTCTTCGGCTAGCGCTTACCGGGGAGCTGTTTTTT. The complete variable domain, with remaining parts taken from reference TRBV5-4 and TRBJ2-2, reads ETGVTQSPTHLIKTRGQQVTLRCSSQSGHNTVSWYQQALGQGPQFIFQYYREEENGRGNFPPRFSGLQFPNYSSELNVNALELDDSALYLCASSLSLRLALTGELFFGEGSRLTVL.

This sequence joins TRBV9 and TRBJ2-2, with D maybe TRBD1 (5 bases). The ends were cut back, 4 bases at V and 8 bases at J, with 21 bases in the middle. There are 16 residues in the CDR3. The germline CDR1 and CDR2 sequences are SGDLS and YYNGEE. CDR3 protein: CASSPRAGQGGGELFF. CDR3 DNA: TGTGCCAGCAGCCCCCGAGCTGGGCAGGGTGGGGGGGAGCTGTTTTTT. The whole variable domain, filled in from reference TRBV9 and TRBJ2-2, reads DSGVTQTPKHLITATGQRVTLRCSPRSGDLSVYWYQQSLDQGLQFLIQYYNGEERAKGNILERFSAQQFPDLHSELNLSSLELGDSALYFCASSPRAGQGGGELFFGEGSRLTVL.

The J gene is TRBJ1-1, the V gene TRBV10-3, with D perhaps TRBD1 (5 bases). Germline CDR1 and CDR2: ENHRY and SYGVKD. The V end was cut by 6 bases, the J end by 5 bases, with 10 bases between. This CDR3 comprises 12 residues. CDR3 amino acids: CAIRQEGTEAFF. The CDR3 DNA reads TGTGCCATCAGACAGGAGGGGACTGAAGCTTTCTTT.

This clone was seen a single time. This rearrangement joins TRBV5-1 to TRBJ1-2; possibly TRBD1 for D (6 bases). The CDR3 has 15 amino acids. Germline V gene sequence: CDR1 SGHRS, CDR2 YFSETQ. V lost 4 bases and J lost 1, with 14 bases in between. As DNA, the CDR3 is TGCGCCAGCAGCCCACAAACACAGGGTAACTATGGCTACACCTTC. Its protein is CASSPQTQGNYGYTF.

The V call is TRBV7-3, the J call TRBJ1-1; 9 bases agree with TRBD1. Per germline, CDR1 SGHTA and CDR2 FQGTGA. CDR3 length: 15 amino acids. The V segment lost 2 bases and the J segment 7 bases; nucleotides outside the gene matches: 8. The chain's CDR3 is CASSLDAGTGHEAFF. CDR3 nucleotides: TGTGCCAGCAGCTTAGATGCTGGGACAGGGCATGAAGCTTTCTTT.

The CDR3 DNA sequence: TGTGCCAGTAGTAGGACAGGGGGCCCTCTTGAGGCCAACGTCCTGACTTTC. It encodes CASSRTGGPLEANVLTF. The chain has TRBV19 and TRBJ2-6; 11 bases are a match to TRBD1. The germline CDR1 and CDR2 sequences are LNHDA and SQIVND (reference sequence). The trim removed 4 bases at V and 6 bases at J, leaving 8 bases unmatched. The CDR3 covers 17 residues.

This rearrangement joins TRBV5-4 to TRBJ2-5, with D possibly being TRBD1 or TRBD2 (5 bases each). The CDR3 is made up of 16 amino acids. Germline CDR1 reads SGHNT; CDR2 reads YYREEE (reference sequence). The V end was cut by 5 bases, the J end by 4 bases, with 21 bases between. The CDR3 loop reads CASSKTTGTLRETQYF. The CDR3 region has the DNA TGTGCCAGCAGTAAGACTACCGGGACCCTCCGAGAGACCCAGTACTTC.

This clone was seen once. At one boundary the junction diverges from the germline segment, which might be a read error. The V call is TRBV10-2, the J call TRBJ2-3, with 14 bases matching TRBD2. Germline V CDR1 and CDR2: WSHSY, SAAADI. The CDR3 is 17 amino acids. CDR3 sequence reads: CASSGHGTSGGTDAQYF. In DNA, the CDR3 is TGCGCCAGCAGTGGGCACGGGACTAGCGGGGGCACAGATGCGCAGTATTTT.

The CDR3, as DNA: TGTGCCAGCAGCTCAGGGACTAGCGGGGTCTACTCCTACGAGCAGTACTTC. Its translation is CASSSGTSGVYSYEQYF. This chain joins TRBV7-9 and TRBJ2-7; 13 nucleotides line up with TRBD2. J was trimmed by 0 bases and V by 4 bases; bases with no gene match: 6. The CDR3 is 17 amino acids. CDR1 and CDR2 (germline): SEHNR, FQNEAQ (reference sequence).